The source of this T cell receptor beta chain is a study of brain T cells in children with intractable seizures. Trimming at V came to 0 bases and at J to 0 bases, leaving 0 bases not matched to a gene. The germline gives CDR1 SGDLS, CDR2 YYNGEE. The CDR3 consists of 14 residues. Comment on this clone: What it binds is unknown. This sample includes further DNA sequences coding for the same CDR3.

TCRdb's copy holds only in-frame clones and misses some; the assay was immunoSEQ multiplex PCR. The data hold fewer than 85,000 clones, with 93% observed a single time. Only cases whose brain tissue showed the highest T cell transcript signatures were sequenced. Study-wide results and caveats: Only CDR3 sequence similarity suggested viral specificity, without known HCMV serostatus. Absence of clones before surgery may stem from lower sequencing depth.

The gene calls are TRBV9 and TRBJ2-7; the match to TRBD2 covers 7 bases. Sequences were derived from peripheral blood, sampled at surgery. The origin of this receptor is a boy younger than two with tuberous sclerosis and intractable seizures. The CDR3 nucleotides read TGTGCCAGCAGCGTAGGCGGGAGCTCCTACGAGCAGTACTTC. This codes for CASSVGGSSYEQYF. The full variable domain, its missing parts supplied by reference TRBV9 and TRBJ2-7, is DSGVTQTPKHLITATGQRVTLRCSPRSGDLSVYWYQQSLDQGLQFLIQYYNGEERAKGNILERFSAQQFPDLHSELNLSSLELGDSALYFCASSVGGSSYEQYFGPGTRLTVT.